This paragraph reports one TCR beta chain. The data originate from a study of blood T cell repertoires in COVID-19. Overall study: Sources were T cells, B-cell-depleted T cells, or PBMCs; the material itself was cDNA or gDNA.

The protocol was immunoSEQ multiplex PCR, while the TCRdb copy is restricted to in-frame clones and leaves out a portion. Seen here are 380,000 or so clones, approximately 88% observed once, and the top ten hold 0.9% to 1%. The sequence was collected from a woman in her thirties with acute COVID-19. Sequencing was carried out using PBMCs or T cells enriched from blood (not recorded which).

The CDR3 nucleotides are TGTGCCAGCAGCTTAGTACGGGACAGGTACAATGAGCAGTTCTTC. Its translation: CASSLVRDRYNEQFF. J is TRBJ2-1 and V is TRBV11-2; 8 positions agree with TRBD1. V dropped 1 base and J dropped 4; count of bases not matched to a gene: 3. The CDR3 is 15 residues long. CDR1 is SGHAT and CDR2 is FQNNGV in the germline V gene.